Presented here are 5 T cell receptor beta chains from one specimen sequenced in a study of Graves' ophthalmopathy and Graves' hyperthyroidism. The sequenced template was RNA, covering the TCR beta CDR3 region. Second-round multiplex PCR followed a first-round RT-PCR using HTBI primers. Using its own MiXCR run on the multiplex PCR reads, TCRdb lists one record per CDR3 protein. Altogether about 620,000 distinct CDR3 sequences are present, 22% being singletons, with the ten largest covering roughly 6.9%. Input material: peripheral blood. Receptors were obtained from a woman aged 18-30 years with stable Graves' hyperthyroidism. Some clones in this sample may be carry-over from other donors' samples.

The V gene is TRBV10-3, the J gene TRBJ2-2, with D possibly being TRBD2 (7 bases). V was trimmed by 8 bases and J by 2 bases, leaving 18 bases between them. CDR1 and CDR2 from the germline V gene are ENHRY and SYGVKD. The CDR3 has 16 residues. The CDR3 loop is CAIGDTSASNTGELFF. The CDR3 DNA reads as TGTGCCATCGGGGACACTAGCGCCAGCAACACCGGGGAGCTGTTTTTT.

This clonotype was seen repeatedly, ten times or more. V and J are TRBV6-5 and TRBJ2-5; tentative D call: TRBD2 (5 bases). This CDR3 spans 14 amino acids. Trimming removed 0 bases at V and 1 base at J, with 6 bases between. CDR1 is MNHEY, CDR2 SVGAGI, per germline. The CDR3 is CASSYSGSQETQYF. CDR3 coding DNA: TGTGCCAGCAGTTACTCGGGGAGCCAAGAGACCCAGTACTTC.

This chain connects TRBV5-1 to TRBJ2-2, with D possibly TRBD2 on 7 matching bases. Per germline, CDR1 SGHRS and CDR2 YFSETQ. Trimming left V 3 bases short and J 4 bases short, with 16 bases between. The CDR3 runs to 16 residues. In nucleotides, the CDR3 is TGCGCCAGCAGCTATGCCGCGGGGGCCGGCACCGGGGAGCTGTTTTTT. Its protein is CASSYAAGAGTGELFF. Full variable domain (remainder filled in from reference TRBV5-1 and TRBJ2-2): KAGVTQTPRYLIKTRGQQVTLSCSPISGHRSVSWYQQTPGQGLQFLFEYFSETQRNKGNFPGRFSGRQFSNSRSEMNVSTLELGDSALYLCASSYAAGAGTGELFFGEGSRLTVL.

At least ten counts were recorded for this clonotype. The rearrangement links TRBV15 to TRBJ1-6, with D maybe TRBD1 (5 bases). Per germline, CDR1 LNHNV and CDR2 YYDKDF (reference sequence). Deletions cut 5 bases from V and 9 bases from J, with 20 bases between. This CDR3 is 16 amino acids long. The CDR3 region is CATSPDGATGGSPLHF. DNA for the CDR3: TGTGCCACCAGCCCAGACGGGGCCACGGGAGGTTCACCCCTCCACTTT.

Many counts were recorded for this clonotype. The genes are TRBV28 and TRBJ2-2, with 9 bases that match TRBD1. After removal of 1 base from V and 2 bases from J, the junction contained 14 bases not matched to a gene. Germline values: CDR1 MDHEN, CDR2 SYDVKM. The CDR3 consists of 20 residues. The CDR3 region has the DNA TGTGCCAGCAGTTTATACCCTACTTCTGGGGGACAGGGTAACACCGGGGAGCTGTTTTTT. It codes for CASSLYPTSGGQGNTGELFF.